This T cell receptor beta chain was profiled in a study of T cell changes during pregnancy in multiple sclerosis. Here immunoSEQ multiplex PCR was the method, and the copy in TCRdb shows in-frame clones only, minus some. The table lists tens of thousands of clones, approximately 90% of them singletons. The germline CDR1 and CDR2 sequences are MGHRA and YSYEKL. The CDR3 is 15 residues long. Trimming removed 4 bases at V and 0 bases at J, with 7 bases between. The sequencing here drew on peripheral blood, taken in the third trimester of pregnancy. The chain carries TRBV4-1 and TRBJ2-6; unclear D gene. The sequence came from a female donor in good health, enrolled as a control in a pregnancy study. DNA for the CDR3: TGCGCCAGCAGCCGTTACTCCTCTGGGGCCAACGTCCTGACTTTC. This sequence encodes CASSRYSSGANVLTF.